These T cell receptor beta chains were read from a single sample in a study of vaccination and CD4 T cells after COVID-19. The antigens these receptors bind are not known. TCRdb ran MiXCR on the PCR reads and lists one entry per CDR3 protein. The sample carries under 15,000 distinct CDR3 sequences, 53% recorded once. The source material was CD4+ T cells from blood, cultured in vitro. Receptors were obtained from a human donor who had recovered from COVID-19. The CDR3 runs from the conserved cysteine through the conserved F or W. The D gene is left open where the match is weak. Expanded clones are given a class, and other clones once, few, many or no size at all.

d_call	j_call	v_call	clone_size	cdr3_nt	cdr3_aa
.	TRBJ1-5	TRBV6-5	few	TGTGCCAGCAGTTACTCGACCCTACAGCCCCAGCATTTT	CASSYSTLQPQHF
.	TRBJ1-1	TRBV18	.	TGTGCCAGCTCACCAGAGGGGAGGGGTACTGAAGCTTTCTTT	CASSPEGRGTEAFF
.	TRBJ1-5	TRBV10-3	.	TGTGCCAGCAGCCCATGGACGGCGGGAGATCAGCCCCAGCATTTT	CASSPWTAGDQPQHF
.	TRBJ2-5	TRBV19	.	TGTGCCAGTAGTATTAGGGGTGGGGAGACCCAGTACTTC	CASSIRGGETQYF
.	TRBJ2-6	TRBV2	.	TGTGCCAGCCTAGGGGTAGCCGGGGCCAACGTCCTGACTTTC	CASLGVAGANVLTF
.	TRBJ2-3	TRBV9	.	TGTGCCAGCAGCCCGGGATGGACAGATACGCAGTATTTT	CASSPGWTDTQYF
TRBD1	TRBJ1-2	TRBV6-1	.	TGTGCCAGCAGTCGAGGGACAGAAGCTAACTATGGCTACACCTTC	CASSRGTEANYGYTF
TRBD2	TRBJ2-3	TRBV3-1	.	TGTGCCAGCAGCCAAAGGGGCTTGCTAGCGGGGGCCACAGATACGCAGTATTTT	CASSQRGLLAGATDTQYF
.	TRBJ1-2	TRBV23-1	.	TGCGCCAGCAGTCAACAGGGGCCGCATCTTAACTATGGCTACACCTTC	CASSQQGPHLNYGYTF
TRBD1	TRBJ2-6	TRBV19	once	TGTGCCAGTAGTATACAGGGGGTGTCCGGGGCCAACGTCCTGACTTTC	CASSIQGVSGANVLTF
TRBD1	TRBJ1-2	TRBV27	.	TGTGCCAGCAGTACGGGACAGGGCGGCTACACCTTC	CASSTGQGGYTF
.	TRBJ2-7	TRBV6-1	.	TGTGCCAGCAGTGTCAACTGGTCGTACGAGCAGTACTTC	CASSVNWSYEQYF
.	TRBJ2-3	TRBV4-1	.	TGCGCCAGCAGCCTTACAGGGAGGGATACGCAGTATTTT	CASSLTGRDTQYF
.	TRBJ2-3	TRBV20-1	few	TGCAGTGCGGGTCGGGGGATAGATACGCAGTATTTT	CSAGRGIDTQYF
.	TRBJ1-1	TRBV11-2	.	TGTGCCAGCAGCTTACGGCCTGGGCAAACTGAAGCTTTCTTT	CASSLRPGQTEAFF
.	TRBJ2-3	TRBV12-3/TRBV12-4	.	TGTGCCAGCAGTTTAGCGGGGGTTAGCGTAAGCACAGATACGCAGTATTTT	CASSLAGVSVSTDTQYF
TRBD1	TRBJ2-1	TRBV19	few	TGTGCCAGTAGTATGGACAGGGAGAATGAGCAGTTCTTC	CASSMDRENEQFF
.	TRBJ1-6	TRBV7-9	.	TGTGCCAGCAGCTTAGGGGCAGGGGATAATTCACCCCTCCACTTT	CASSLGAGDNSPLHF
.	TRBJ1-2	TRBV20-1	.	TGCAGTGCTAGGAGCCGGTTTCACTATGGCTACACCTTC	CSARSRFHYGYTF
.	TRBJ1-1	TRBV2	.	TGTGCCAGCAGTTTCCAGTGGAACACTGAAGCTTTCTTT	CASSFQWNTEAFF
TRBD1	TRBJ1-2	TRBV6-5	.	TGTGCCAGCAGTTTTCGACAGGGAAGCTATGGCTACACCTTC	CASSFRQGSYGYTF
.	TRBJ1-2	TRBV28	.	TGTGCCAGCGTCCCCTCTACGGCGGGGGGCTACACCTTC	CASVPSTAGGYTF